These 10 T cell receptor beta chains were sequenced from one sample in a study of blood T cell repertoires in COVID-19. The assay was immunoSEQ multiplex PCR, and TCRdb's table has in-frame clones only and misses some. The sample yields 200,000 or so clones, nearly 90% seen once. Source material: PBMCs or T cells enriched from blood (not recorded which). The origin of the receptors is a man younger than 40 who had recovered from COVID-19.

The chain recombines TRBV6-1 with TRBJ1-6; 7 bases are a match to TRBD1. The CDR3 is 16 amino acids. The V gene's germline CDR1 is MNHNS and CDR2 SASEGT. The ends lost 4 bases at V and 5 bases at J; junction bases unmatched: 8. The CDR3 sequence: CASSAEDTGDNSPLHF. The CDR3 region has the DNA TGTGCCAGCAGTGCGGAAGACACAGGGGATAATTCACCCCTCCACTTT.

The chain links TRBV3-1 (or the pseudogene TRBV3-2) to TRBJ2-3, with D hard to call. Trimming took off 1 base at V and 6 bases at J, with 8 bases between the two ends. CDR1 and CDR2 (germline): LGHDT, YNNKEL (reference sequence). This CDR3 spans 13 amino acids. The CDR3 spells CASSQVTGDTQYF. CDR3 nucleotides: TGTGCCAGCAGCCAAGTGACCGGGGATACGCAGTATTTT.

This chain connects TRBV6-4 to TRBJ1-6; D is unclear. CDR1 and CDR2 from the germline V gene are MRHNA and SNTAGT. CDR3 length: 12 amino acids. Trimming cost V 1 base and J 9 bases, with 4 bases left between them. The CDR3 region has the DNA TGTGCCAGCAGTGACTACGGTTCACCCCTCCACTTT. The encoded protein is CASSDYGSPLHF.

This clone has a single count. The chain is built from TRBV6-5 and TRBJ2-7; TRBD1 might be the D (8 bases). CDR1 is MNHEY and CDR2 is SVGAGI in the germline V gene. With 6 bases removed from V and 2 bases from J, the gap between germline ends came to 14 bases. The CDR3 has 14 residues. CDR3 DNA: TGTGCCAGCAGGCCTACAGGGGGGGCCTACGAGCAGTACTTC. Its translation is CASRPTGGAYEQYF.

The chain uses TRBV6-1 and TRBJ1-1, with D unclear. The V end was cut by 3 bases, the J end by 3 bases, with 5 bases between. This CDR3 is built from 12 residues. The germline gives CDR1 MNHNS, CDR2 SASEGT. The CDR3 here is CASSDLYTEAFF. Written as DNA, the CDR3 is TGTGCCAGCAGTGATCTTTACACTGAAGCTTTCTTT.

CDR3 residues: CASSGDRDRLYEQYF. In DNA, the CDR3 is TGTGCCAGCAGCGGGGATCGGGACAGGCTCTACGAGCAGTACTTC. This chain uses TRBV5-5 with TRBJ2-7, with 8 nucleotides matching TRBD1. The germline V gene encodes CDR1 SGHKS and CDR2 YYEKEE (reference sequence). Germline trimming cut 4 bases from V and 3 bases from J; bases unmatched to any gene: 9. CDR3 length: 15 residues.

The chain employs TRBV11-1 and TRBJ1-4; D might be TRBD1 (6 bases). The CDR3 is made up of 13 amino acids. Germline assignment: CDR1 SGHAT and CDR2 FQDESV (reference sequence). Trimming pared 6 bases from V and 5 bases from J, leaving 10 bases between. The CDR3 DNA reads TGTGCCAGCAGTTGGCAGGGGAATGAAAAACTGTTTTTT. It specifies CASSWQGNEKLFF. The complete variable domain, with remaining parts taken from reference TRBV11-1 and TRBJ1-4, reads EAEVAQSPRYKITEKSQAVAFWCDPISGHATLYWYRQILGQGPELLVQFQDESVVDDSQLPKDRFSAERLKGVDSTLKIQPAELGDSAMYLCASSWQGNEKLFFGSGTQLSVL.

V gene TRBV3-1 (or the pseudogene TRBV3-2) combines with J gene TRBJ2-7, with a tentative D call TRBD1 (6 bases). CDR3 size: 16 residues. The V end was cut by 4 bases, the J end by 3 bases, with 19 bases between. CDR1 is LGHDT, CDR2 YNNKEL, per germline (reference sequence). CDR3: CASSLSQGLMVYEQYF. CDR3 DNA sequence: TGTGCCAGCAGCCTTAGCCAGGGGCTTATGGTCTACGAGCAGTACTTC.

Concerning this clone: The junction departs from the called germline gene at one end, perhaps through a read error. The CDR3 is CASSAPSDSRTNF. In DNA form, the CDR3 reads TGTGCCAGCAGTGCCCCTTCGGACTCGCGGACGAATTTC. V and J are TRBV6-6 and TRBJ1-2; D is unresolved. Looked up from germline, CDR1 is MNHNY and CDR2 is SVGAGI (reference sequence). This CDR3 has 13 amino acids.

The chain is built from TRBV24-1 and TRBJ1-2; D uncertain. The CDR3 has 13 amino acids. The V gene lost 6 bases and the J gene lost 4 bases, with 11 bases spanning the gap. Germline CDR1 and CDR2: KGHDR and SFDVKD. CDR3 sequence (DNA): TGTGCCACCAGTATGGGCCCCTTCTATGGCTACACCTTC. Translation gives CATSMGPFYGYTF.